This is a list of T cell receptor beta chains from one sample in a study of blood T cell repertoires in COVID-19. The repertoire was sequenced with immunoSEQ multiplex PCR; TCRdb's copy has only in-frame clones and lacks some. This sample carries 47,000 or so clones, roughly four fifths of them seen once, and the ten largest clones take around 2.7%. The sample was peripheral blood. These receptors originate from a woman aged 60-75 years with acute or convalescent COVID-19. Each CDR3 is given with its conserved first and last residue. The order of the fields is CDR3 protein, CDR3 DNA, CDR3 length, V gene, D gene, clone size, J gene. D genes are given only for firm matches. Clone size is not always given. Where it is, it says once, few, many or a class for expanded clones.

CDR3aa: CASSPERSGGFRSGYTF
CDR3nt: TGTGCCAGCTCACCGGAACGCTCAGGGGGCTTCAGGTCAGGCTACACCTTC
len: 17
v_gene: TRBV18
d_gene: TRBD1
abundance: .
j_gene: TRBJ1-2

CDR3aa: CASSRAGDNSPLHF
CDR3nt: TGTGCCAGCTCACGTGCAGGTGATAATTCACCCCTCCACTTT
len: 14
v_gene: TRBV2
d_gene: .
abundance: .
j_gene: TRBJ1-6

CDR3aa: CASSKTGDWEAFF
CDR3nt: TGTGCCAGCAGCAAAACGGGAGACTGGGAAGCTTTCTTT
len: 13
v_gene: TRBV28
d_gene: .
abundance: .
j_gene: TRBJ1-1

CDR3aa: CASSLGTGGTEAFF
CDR3nt: TGCGCCAGCAGCTTGGGGACAGGGGGCACTGAAGCTTTCTTT
len: 14
v_gene: TRBV5-1
d_gene: TRBD1
abundance: few
j_gene: TRBJ1-1

CDR3aa: CASSPGTGWDGYTF
CDR3nt: TGTGCCAGCAGCCCGGGGACAGGGTGGGATGGCTACACCTTC
len: 14
v_gene: TRBV5-4
d_gene: TRBD1
abundance: .
j_gene: TRBJ1-2

CDR3aa: CASSLGSGAGTEAFF
CDR3nt: TGCGCCAGCAGCTTGGGTTCAGGGGCTGGCACTGAAGCTTTCTTT
len: 15
v_gene: TRBV5-1
d_gene: .
abundance: .
j_gene: TRBJ1-1

CDR3aa: CASSQPGDPDGPDTQYF
CDR3nt: TGTGCCAGCAGCCAGCCGGGAGATCCAGATGGCCCAGATACGCAGTATTTT
len: 17
v_gene: TRBV5-6
d_gene: .
abundance: .
j_gene: TRBJ2-3

CDR3aa: CASSHTSTDTQYF
CDR3nt: TGTGCCAGCAGCCATACTTCGACAGATACGCAGTATTTT
len: 13
v_gene: TRBV12-3/TRBV12-4
d_gene: .
abundance: .
j_gene: TRBJ2-3

CDR3aa: CASSVAHSDTQYF
CDR3nt: TGTGCCAGCAGCGTAGCCCATTCAGATACGCAGTATTTT
len: 13
v_gene: TRBV9
d_gene: .
abundance: .
j_gene: TRBJ2-3

CDR3aa: CASKASGNNEQFF
CDR3nt: TGCGCCAGCAAAGCTAGCGGGAATAATGAGCAGTTCTTC
len: 13
v_gene: TRBV5-1
d_gene: TRBD2
abundance: .
j_gene: TRBJ2-1

CDR3aa: CAMSAGYTGELFF
CDR3nt: TGTGCCATGAGTGCAGGGTACACCGGGGAGCTGTTTTTT
len: 13
v_gene: TRBV19
d_gene: .
abundance: .
j_gene: TRBJ2-2

CDR3aa: CASSRTGIYGYTF
CDR3nt: TGTGCCAGCAGCCGGACAGGAATTTATGGCTACACCTTC
len: 13
v_gene: TRBV25-1
d_gene: TRBD1
abundance: .
j_gene: TRBJ1-2

CDR3aa: CASSRTRQVQETQYF
CDR3nt: TGCGCCAGCAGCCGCACTCGACAGGTCCAAGAGACCCAGTACTTC
len: 15
v_gene: TRBV5-1
d_gene: .
abundance: .
j_gene: TRBJ2-5

CDR3aa: CASSEGTGNSGNTIYF
CDR3nt: TGTGCCAGCAGTGAAGGGACAGGGAACTCTGGAAACACCATATATTTT
len: 16
v_gene: TRBV2
d_gene: TRBD1
abundance: medium-sized
j_gene: TRBJ1-3

CDR3aa: CASSLTGALTEAFF
CDR3nt: TGTGCCAGCAGCCTAACAGGGGCGCTCACTGAAGCTTTCTTT
len: 14
v_gene: TRBV14
d_gene: TRBD1
abundance: .
j_gene: TRBJ1-1

CDR3aa: CASSPRRQGAGGYTF
CDR3nt: TGTGCCAGCAGCCCGAGGCGGCAGGGGGCAGGGGGCTACACCTTC
len: 15
v_gene: TRBV11-2
d_gene: TRBD1
abundance: .
j_gene: TRBJ1-2

CDR3aa: CASSYSSGGYEQYF
CDR3nt: TGTGCCAGCAGTTACTCATCGGGGGGCTACGAGCAGTACTTC
len: 14
v_gene: TRBV6-2/TRBV6-3
d_gene: TRBD2
abundance: once
j_gene: TRBJ2-7

CDR3aa: CASSLGSAYEQYF
CDR3nt: TGTGCCAGCAGCTTAGGGTCGGCCTACGAGCAGTACTTC
len: 13
v_gene: TRBV7-8
d_gene: .
abundance: .
j_gene: TRBJ2-7

CDR3aa: CASSSQGASQPQHF
CDR3nt: TGTGCCAGTAGTTCTCAGGGGGCAAGTCAGCCCCAGCATTTT
len: 14
v_gene: TRBV19
d_gene: TRBD1
abundance: .
j_gene: TRBJ1-5

CDR3aa: CASAVRQLNIQYF
CDR3nt: TGTGCCAGTGCGGTGAGGCAGCTAAACATTCAGTACTTC
len: 13
v_gene: TRBV2
d_gene: .
abundance: .
j_gene: TRBJ2-4

CDR3aa: CASSQRIGTSGSWSDTQYF
CDR3nt: TGTGCCAGCAGCCAAAGGATCGGGACTAGCGGGAGTTGGTCAGATACGCAGTATTTT
len: 19
v_gene: TRBV28
d_gene: TRBD2
abundance: .
j_gene: TRBJ2-3

CDR3aa: CAIGTAGNTIYF
CDR3nt: TGTGCCATCGGGACAGCTGGAAACACCATATATTTT
len: 12
v_gene: TRBV10-3
d_gene: TRBD1
abundance: .
j_gene: TRBJ1-3

CDR3aa: CAAGRWYGYTF
CDR3nt: TGTGCCGCGGGCAGGTGGTATGGCTACACCTTC
len: 11
v_gene: TRBV7-9
d_gene: .
abundance: .
j_gene: TRBJ1-2

CDR3aa: CASRSAPGQQETQYF
CDR3nt: TGTGCCAGCAGAAGTGCACCGGGACAGCAAGAGACCCAGTACTTC
len: 15
v_gene: TRBV5-4
d_gene: TRBD1
abundance: once
j_gene: TRBJ2-5

CDR3aa: CSVFSGNTEAFF
CDR3nt: TGCAGCGTTTTTTCGGGAAACACTGAAGCTTTCTTT
len: 12
v_gene: TRBV29-1
d_gene: .
abundance: .
j_gene: TRBJ1-1

CDR3aa: CASSFSSDPYNEQFF
CDR3nt: TGTGCCAGCAGTTTTTCTAGCGACCCCTACAATGAGCAGTTCTTC
len: 15
v_gene: TRBV28
d_gene: .
abundance: .
j_gene: TRBJ2-1

CDR3aa: CASSELAFSYNEQFF
CDR3nt: TGTGCCAGCAGTGAACTAGCTTTTTCCTACAATGAGCAGTTCTTC
len: 15
v_gene: TRBV6-4
d_gene: .
abundance: .
j_gene: TRBJ2-1

CDR3aa: CASSLIRISGGDTQYF
CDR3nt: TGTGCCAGCAGCTTGATCAGGATTAGCGGGGGCGATACGCAGTATTTT
len: 16
v_gene: TRBV5-6
d_gene: TRBD2
abundance: .
j_gene: TRBJ2-3

CDR3aa: CAISESISQGGYGYTF
CDR3nt: TGTGCCATCAGTGAGTCGATATCACAGGGGGGCTATGGCTACACCTTC
len: 16
v_gene: TRBV10-3
d_gene: TRBD1
abundance: .
j_gene: TRBJ1-2

CDR3aa: CASSLEGASSYEQYF
CDR3nt: TGTGCCAGCAGCTTGGAGGGGGCTAGTAGTTACGAGCAGTACTTC
len: 15
v_gene: TRBV5-4
d_gene: TRBD1
abundance: .
j_gene: TRBJ2-7

CDR3aa: CASTSRYDQPQHF
CDR3nt: TGTGCCAGCACTTCCAGGTATGATCAGCCCCAGCATTTT
len: 13
v_gene: TRBV27
d_gene: .
abundance: few
j_gene: TRBJ1-5

CDR3aa: CASSPRGGTEAFF
CDR3nt: TGTGCCAGCAGCCCTAGAGGAGGGACTGAAGCTTTCTTT
len: 13
v_gene: TRBV13
d_gene: .
abundance: .
j_gene: TRBJ1-1

CDR3aa: CASRPQGGSNYGYTF
CDR3nt: TGTGCCAGCAGGCCCCAGGGGGGATCTAACTATGGCTACACCTTC
len: 15
v_gene: TRBV7-9
d_gene: TRBD1
abundance: .
j_gene: TRBJ1-2

CDR3aa: CATSRGTADTEAFF
CDR3nt: TGTGCCACCAGCAGAGGGACAGCGGACACTGAAGCTTTCTTT
len: 14
v_gene: TRBV15
d_gene: .
abundance: .
j_gene: TRBJ1-1

CDR3aa: CASSPQAGREQYF
CDR3nt: TGTGCCAGCAGCCCCCAGGCAGGCCGCGAGCAGTACTTC
len: 13
v_gene: TRBV5-4
d_gene: .
abundance: few
j_gene: TRBJ2-7

CDR3aa: CASSLGVAGGLETQYF
CDR3nt: TGTGCCAGCAGCTTAGGTGTAGCGGGGGGCTTGGAGACCCAGTACTTC
len: 16
v_gene: TRBV7-2
d_gene: TRBD2
abundance: once
j_gene: TRBJ2-5

CDR3aa: CASSPKSGRGSYNEQFF
CDR3nt: TGTGCCAGCAGCCCAAAGAGCGGGAGGGGGTCCTACAATGAGCAGTTCTTC
len: 17
v_gene: TRBV7-8
d_gene: TRBD2
abundance: once
j_gene: TRBJ2-1

CDR3aa: CASRASGRAGELFF
CDR3nt: TGTGCCAGCAGAGCTAGCGGGAGGGCCGGGGAGCTGTTTTTT
len: 14
v_gene: TRBV9
d_gene: TRBD2
abundance: .
j_gene: TRBJ2-2

CDR3aa: CASSLGGGAVYEQFF
CDR3nt: TGTGCCAGCAGCTTAGGCGGGGGGGCCGTCTATGAGCAGTTCTTC
len: 15
v_gene: TRBV7-2
d_gene: TRBD2
abundance: .
j_gene: TRBJ2-1

CDR3aa: CASSLGGGGANTEAFF
CDR3nt: TGTGCCAGCAGCTTAGGGGGTGGCGGTGCTAACACTGAAGCTTTCTTT
len: 16
v_gene: TRBV5-4
d_gene: .
abundance: .
j_gene: TRBJ1-1

CDR3aa: CASSGIGGSEQYF
CDR3nt: TGTGCCAGCAGCGGCATTGGGGGGTCCGAGCAGTACTTC
len: 13
v_gene: TRBV5-6
d_gene: .
abundance: .
j_gene: TRBJ2-7

CDR3aa: CASSLGHGSYNSPLHF
CDR3nt: TGTGCCAGCAGCCTGGGACACGGGTCCTATAATTCACCCCTCCACTTT
len: 16
v_gene: TRBV7-2
d_gene: .
abundance: .
j_gene: TRBJ1-6